What follows are 27 T cell receptor beta chains derived from one specimen sequenced in a study of T cell responses to AZD1222 COVID-19 vaccine. The data were produced by immunoSEQ multiplex PCR, yet TCRdb's version contains in-frame clones alone and is incomplete. The table lists 100,000 to 150,000 clones, 75% to 95% of them singletons. The specimen comprised peripheral blood, sampled 28 days after the second dose of the MenACWY control vaccine. The source is an adult who received the MenACWY meningococcal vaccine as a control.

The genes are TRBV19 and TRBJ1-4; TRBD1 agrees at 7 bases. CDR3 size: 16 residues. The J segment lost 8 bases and the V segment lost 6 bases, leaving 15 bases of the junction unmatched. CDR1 LNHDA and CDR2 SQIVND come from the germline V gene (reference sequence). CDR3 sequence reads: CASSSEGGGSDEKLFF. For the CDR3, the DNA is TGTGCCAGTAGCTCCGAAGGGGGCGGCTCGGACGAAAAACTGTTTTTT.

V gene TRBV19 combines with J gene TRBJ2-2, with 8 bases fitting TRBD1. This CDR3 has 16 residues. V gave up 6 bases and J gave up 3 bases; unmatched junction bases: 9. The germline V gene has CDR1 LNHDA and CDR2 SQIVND (reference sequence). This chain's CDR3 is CASRLNGRGHTGELFF. In DNA, the CDR3 is TGTGCCAGTAGGCTGAACGGCAGGGGGCACACCGGGGAGCTGTTTTTT.

The CDR3 bases are TGTGCCAGTAGTATACTTCCAGGCAATGAGCAGTTCTTC. Translating gives CASSILPGNEQFF. The chain carries TRBV19 and TRBJ2-1, with D uncertain. V gave up 2 bases and J gave up 6 bases, with 8 bases separating them. Germline loops: CDR1 LNHDA, CDR2 SQIVND (reference sequence). There are 13 residues in the CDR3.

V is TRBV7-9 and J is TRBJ2-4; TRBD1 or TRBD2 may be the D gene (5 bases each). The CDR3 length is 15 residues. Germline CDR1 SEHNR, CDR2 FQNEAQ (reference sequence). V shed 5 bases and J shed 6 bases, with 17 bases lying between them. CDR3 nucleotide sequence: TGTGCCAGCAGCCCGACGGCAGGGAGTAGAAACATTCAGTACTTC. It encodes CASSPTAGSRNIQYF.

The chain joins TRBV7-9 to TRBJ1-4; a weak D match, TRBD1 (5 bases). V gave up 10 bases and J gave up 8 bases, with 14 bases separating them. Per the germline V gene, CDR1 is SEHNR and CDR2 is FQNEAQ (reference sequence). The CDR3 is 12 amino acids. The CDR3 is CAIGDSLEKLFF. As DNA, the CDR3 is TGTGCCATCGGCGACAGTCTGGAAAAACTGTTTTTT.

The chain links TRBV10-1 to TRBJ1-1; 9 nucleotides match TRBD1. Trimming cost V 6 bases and J 6 bases; bases outside gene matches: 2. In germline, CDR1 is WNHNN, CDR2 SYGVQD (reference sequence). The CDR3 extends over 12 amino acids. DNA of the CDR3: TGCGCCAGCAGGGGACAGGGAGCTGAAGCTTTCTTT. This sequence encodes CASRGQGAEAFF.

This chain connects TRBV5-1 to TRBJ2-7; 9 bases are shared with TRBD1. V gave up 3 bases and J gave up 5 bases; unmatched junction bases: 6. Germline values: CDR1 SGHRS, CDR2 YFSETQ. There are 14 residues in the CDR3. CDR3 nucleotide sequence: TGCGCCAGCAGCTCGACAGGGGGAAATCACGAGCAGTACTTC. Translation gives CASSSTGGNHEQYF.

CDR3 in DNA: TGTGCCAGCAGCTCCGGCAAGGGACAGGGGGTAAGCAATCAGCCCCAGCATTTT. This encodes CASSSGKGQGVSNQPQHF. The rearrangement joins TRBV5-6 to TRBJ1-5; 11 nucleotides match TRBD1. The CDR3 consists of 18 residues. V lost 3 bases and J lost 1; bases outside the gene matches: 9. CDR1 is SGHDT, CDR2 YYEEEE, per germline. Looking up the rest from reference TRBV5-6 and TRBJ1-5 gives the full variable domain: DAGVTQSPTHLIKTRGQQVTLRCSPKSGHDTVSWYQQALGQGPQFIFQYYEEEERQRGNFPDRFSGHQFPNYSSELNVNALLLGDSALYLCASSSGKGQGVSNQPQHFGDGTRLSIL.

This chain joins TRBV27 and TRBJ1-2; maybe TRBD1 (6 bases). CDR1 and CDR2 (germline): MNHEY, SMNVEV (reference sequence). V lost 8 bases, J lost 9 bases, and 16 bases lay in between. This CDR3 spans 12 amino acids. CDR3 amino acids: CASGDNGSSYTF. CDR3 sequence (DNA): TGTGCCAGCGGGGACAATGGGTCGAGCTACACCTTC.

With regard to this clone: One junction end does not reproduce the germline sequence, and a read error may be involved. The chain recombines TRBV5-6 with TRBJ1-1, with 10 nucleotides matching TRBD1. The germline CDR1 and CDR2 sequences are SGHDT and YYEEEE. This CDR3 spans 14 amino acids. The CDR3 DNA is TGTGCCAGCAGCTTGGCAGGGGACAGGGGAAAGGGTGCCTTT. Its protein is CASSLAGDRGKGAF.

This rearrangement joins TRBV28 to TRBJ2-7; D is ambiguous. Trimming stripped 4 bases from V and 5 bases from J, with 6 bases between. Germline V gene sequence: CDR1 MDHEN, CDR2 SYDVKM. The CDR3 is 11 residues long. The CDR3, as DNA: TGTGCCAGCAGTTGGAACCACGAGCAGTACTTC. Encoded protein: CASSWNHEQYF. Looking up the rest from reference TRBV28 and TRBJ2-7 gives the full variable domain: DVKVTQSSRYLVKRTGEKVFLECVQDMDHENMFWYRQDPGLGLRLIYFSYDVKMKEKGDIPEGYSVSREKKERFSLILESASTNQTSMYLCASSWNHEQYFGPGTRLTVT.

This clone was recorded once. V gene TRBV9 combines with J gene TRBJ1-2; no clear D. V lost 0 bases and J lost 1, with 13 bases in between. The CDR3 length is 16 residues. Germline-derived CDR1 and CDR2 are SGDLS and YYNGEE. CDR3 sequence (DNA): TGTGCCAGCAGCGTAGCTTCGGAGAGGAATAACTATGGCTACACCTTC. Protein product: CASSVASERNNYGYTF.

The V call is TRBV5-6, the J call TRBJ2-3; perhaps TRBD2 as D (6 bases). Germline CDR1 is SGHDT and CDR2 is YYEEEE. CDR3 length: 14 residues. The V end was cut by 2 bases, the J end by 6 bases, with 13 bases between. The CDR3 bases are TGTGCCAGCAGCTTCCGGACTACGACGGATACGCAGTATTTT. Its protein product is CASSFRTTTDTQYF. Based on the CDR3 plus reference TRBV5-6 and TRBJ2-3, the full variable domain is DAGVTQSPTHLIKTRGQQVTLRCSPKSGHDTVSWYQQALGQGPQFIFQYYEEEERQRGNFPDRFSGHQFPNYSSELNVNALLLGDSALYLCASSFRTTTDTQYFGPGTRLTVL.

The genes are TRBV25-1 and TRBJ1-3; the D is unclear. The CDR3 is 13 residues long. CDR1 is MGHDK and CDR2 is SYGVNS in the germline V gene. With 5 bases removed from V and 0 bases from J, the gap between germline ends came to 5 bases. The CDR3 reads CASSYYSGNTIYF. DNA for the CDR3: TGTGCCAGCAGTTACTACTCTGGAAACACCATATATTTT.

In its sample, this clone was seen once. The CDR3 protein is CASSNPLSGGGDEQFF. The CDR3 DNA reads as TGTGCCAGCAGTAACCCGCTCAGCGGGGGAGGGGATGAGCAGTTCTTC. The rearrangement joins TRBV6-7 to TRBJ2-1; 8 bases map to TRBD2. TRBV6-7 is an open reading frame whose function is uncertain. This CDR3 region has 16 residues. Trimming took 5 bases from V and 8 from J; bases not matched to a gene: 14.

V is TRBV28 and J is TRBJ2-1; 7 bases match TRBD2. In germline, CDR1 is MDHEN, CDR2 SYDVKM. This CDR3 is built from 16 residues. J gave up 3 bases and V 5 bases, and 10 bases lay outside the gene matches. CDR3: CASSIRGVAYYNEQFF. In DNA form, the CDR3 reads TGTGCCAGCAGTATTCGGGGGGTGGCCTACTACAATGAGCAGTTCTTC.

The chain links TRBV3-1 (or the pseudogene TRBV3-2) to TRBJ2-2, with TRBD2 as a possible D gene (6 bases). V gave up 1 base and J gave up 0 bases, with 6 bases separating them. The CDR3 has 15 amino acids. CDR1 is LGHDT and CDR2 is YNNKEL in the germline V gene (reference sequence). CDR3 in DNA: TGTGCCAGCAGCCAAGGGGAGGCGAACACCGGGGAGCTGTTTTTT. Its translation is CASSQGEANTGELFF.

V gene TRBV7-8 combines with J gene TRBJ2-3, with 9 bases identical to TRBD2. Germline V gives CDR1 SGHVS, CDR2 FQNEAQ. Trimming removed 5 bases from V and 2 bases from J; junction bases left unmatched: 5. The CDR3 is 15 amino acids. The CDR3 sequence: CASSALAGNTDTQYF. In DNA, the CDR3 is TGTGCCAGCAGCGCTCTAGCGGGGAACACAGATACGCAGTATTTT. Full variable domain (rest looked up from reference TRBV7-8 and TRBJ2-3): GAGVSQSPRYKVAKRGQDVALRCDPISGHVSLFWYQQALGQGPEFLTYFQNEAQLDKSGLPSDRFFAERPEGSVSTLKIQRTQQEDSAVYLCASSALAGNTDTQYFGPGTRLTVL.

This clone showed up just a few times. The rearrangement links TRBV28 to TRBJ1-2; 7 bases line up with TRBD1. This CDR3 is 13 amino acids long. Per germline, CDR1 MDHEN and CDR2 SYDVKM. With 6 bases clipped from V and 8 bases from J, the junction kept 9 bases outside the gene matches. The CDR3 protein is CASRMTGTVGYTF. DNA of the CDR3: TGTGCCAGCAGGATGACAGGGACAGTGGGCTACACCTTC.

The chain carries TRBV10-2 and TRBJ2-3, with TRBD1 identical over 10 bases. With V trimmed by 0 bases and J by 3 bases, 6 bases remained unmatched. The CDR3 totals 17 residues. Germline CDR1 and CDR2: WSHSY and SAAADI. The CDR3 loop reads CASSESVWDRGTDTQYF. For the CDR3, the DNA is TGCGCCAGCAGTGAGTCGGTCTGGGACAGGGGAACAGATACGCAGTATTTT.

The chain employs TRBV14 and TRBJ2-7; D tentatively reads TRBD1 or TRBD2 (5 bases each). The CDR3 covers 18 residues. CDR1 is SGHDN and CDR2 is FVKESK in the germline V gene. The germline V and J ends were trimmed by 4 bases and 0 bases, with 22 bases remaining between them. CDR3 region: CASSPREDLSGASYEQYF. The CDR3 coding sequence is TGTGCCAGCAGCCCTCGGGAAGACTTGTCCGGGGCCTCCTACGAGCAGTACTTC.

The CDR3 loop is CASSLAEGTGNTIYF. CDR3 nucleotide sequence: TGTGCCAGCAGCTTAGCCGAAGGGACAGGAAACACCATATATTTT. The chain is built from TRBV7-9 and TRBJ1-3; perhaps TRBD1 as D (6 bases). The CDR3 has 15 residues. CDR1 and CDR2 from the germline V gene are SEHNR and FQNEAQ (reference sequence). V was pared by 0 bases and J by 4 bases, with 10 bases between.

Only a few counts were recorded for this clone. The J gene is TRBJ1-3, the V gene TRBV5-4, with TRBD1 matching over 8 bases. Germline lookup yields CDR1 SGHNT and CDR2 YYREEE (reference sequence). The CDR3 is 16 amino acids. The junction had 14 bases not matched to a gene; V was cut back by 4 bases and J by 8 bases. The CDR3 DNA follows: TGTGCCAGCAGCCGACCAGGACAGGGAAGAGGGGACACCATATATTTT. Protein sequence: CASSRPGQGRGDTIYF.

This chain joins TRBV2 and TRBJ2-3, with D uncertain. The CDR3 sequence is 12 residues long. Germline V CDR1 and CDR2: SNHLY, FYNNEI. V shed 11 bases and J shed 1 base, with 10 bases lying between them. CDR3 residues: CAGNTGTDTQYF. CDR3 in DNA: TGTGCCGGTAATACCGGCACAGATACGCAGTATTTT.

The V gene is TRBV19, the J gene TRBJ2-5, with D hard to call. Germline-derived CDR1 and CDR2 are LNHDA and SQIVND (reference sequence). The CDR3 runs 12 residues. Trimming pared 0 bases from V and 5 bases from J, leaving 4 bases between. The CDR3 sequence is CASSIDEETQYF. CDR3 coding DNA: TGTGCCAGTAGTATAGATGAGGAGACCCAGTACTTC.

The rearrangement uses TRBV4-2 and TRBJ1-4; 7 positions agree with TRBD1. V was clipped by 1 base and J by 5 bases; unmatched bases: 4. The germline V gene encodes CDR1 LGHNA and CDR2 YNFKEQ. The CDR3 is 15 amino acids. In nucleotides, the CDR3 is TGTGCCAGCAGCCAAGGGACAGGTCTAAATGAAAAACTGTTTTTT. Translating it yields CASSQGTGLNEKLFF.

The genes are TRBV5-1 and TRBJ2-1, with D unresolved. The germline CDR1 and CDR2 sequences are SGHRS and YFSETQ. Trimming stripped 5 bases from V and 2 bases from J, with 8 bases between. The CDR3 consists of 13 residues. The CDR3 region has the DNA TGCGCCAGCAGACCTCCTACCTACAATGAGCAGTTCTTC. This gives the protein CASRPPTYNEQFF.